This T cell receptor (beta chain) was obtained from a study of cytomegalovirus exposure and HLA in healthy donors. Study-wide findings and caveats: Cytomegalovirus status, reportedly, was diagnosed with high specificity and sensitivity by the classifier. Listed as cytomegalovirus-associated were about 160 TCR beta chains.

Trimming left V 0 bases short and J 0 bases short, with 17 bases between. Germline lookup yields CDR1 MGHRA and CDR2 YSYEKL. The CDR3 has 18 amino acids. As regards this clone: The antigen is undetermined.

Sequencing was performed with immunoSEQ multiplex PCR; in TCRdb, only in-frame clones are kept and a portion is missing. The sample has some 180,000 clones, approximately 86% seen once; the top ten hold approximately 7.7%. The TCR was taken from a man aged 25-45 years in good health and CMV-seropositive. Specimen: PBMCs. The V and J genes are TRBV4-1 and TRBJ1-1; TRBD1 is a possible D gene (6 bases). DNA for the CDR3: TGCGCCAGCAGCCAAGAGGTGTTGGGAGGGGGGGTGAACACTGAAGCTTTCTTT. Protein: CASSQEVLGGGVNTEAFF.